These 25 T cell receptor beta chains were sequenced from one sample in a study of T cell repertoires in cytomegalovirus infection. These receptors' targets are unknown. Each CDR3 protein gets one entry after TCRdb re-called the reads with MiXCR. The sample gives under 200,000 distinct CDR3 sequences, less than 25% of which show up once; 20% to 30% is in the top ten. Sequenced here: CD8+ T cells from cultured PBMCs, sampled from culture after CMV antigen stimulation. The receptors come from a human donor in good health (CMV status not recorded). Some clones in this sample may be carry-over from other donors' samples.

This clonotype was seen a few times. The chain couples TRBV11-2 to TRBJ2-1, with 10 bases identical to TRBD1. The trim removed 4 bases at V and 7 bases at J, leaving 16 bases unmatched. This CDR3 region has 18 residues. Germline values: CDR1 SGHAT, CDR2 FQNNGV. The CDR3 loop is CASSWGPEDRGLGNEQFF. The CDR3 region has the DNA TGTGCCAGCAGCTGGGGGCCAGAGGACAGGGGGTTGGGTAATGAGCAGTTCTTC.

The genes are TRBV6-1 and TRBJ2-3; maybe TRBD2 (6 bases). There are 17 residues in the CDR3. CDR1 is MNHNS, CDR2 SASEGT, per germline. The germline V and J ends were trimmed by 5 bases and 5 bases, with 23 bases remaining between them. CDR3 residues: CASSTPGGTRGLDTQYF. The CDR3 nucleotides are TGTGCCAGCAGTACCCCGGGCGGGACTCGGGGGTTAGATACGCAGTATTTT.

This clonotype was found a few times. The chain employs TRBV4-1 and TRBJ2-1; perhaps TRBD2 as D (5 bases). V was pared by 2 bases and J by 8 bases, with 16 bases between. The V gene's germline CDR1 is MGHRA and CDR2 YSYEKL. This CDR3 spans 15 amino acids. DNA for the CDR3: TGCGCCAGCAGCCAAAACCCCCGGGGAAGCCATGAGCAGTTCTTC. This translates into CASSQNPRGSHEQFF.

This clonotype was seen only a few times. The V and J genes are TRBV7-9 and TRBJ2-4, with D possibly being TRBD2 (5 bases). CDR1 is SEHNR, CDR2 FQNEAQ, per germline (reference sequence). There are 16 residues in the CDR3. Trimming took off 4 bases at V and 1 base at J, with 14 bases between the two ends. The CDR3 reads CASSSFPERAKNIQYF. CDR3 coding DNA: TGTGCCAGCAGCTCCTTTCCTGAGCGGGCCAAAAACATTCAGTACTTC.

The chain employs TRBV11-2 and TRBJ1-6; possibly TRBD1 for D (6 bases). Trimming cost V 4 bases and J 6 bases, with 19 bases left between them. Per the germline V gene, CDR1 is SGHAT and CDR2 is FQNNGV. This CDR3 contains 17 residues. CDR3 protein: CASSYSNRDWGNSPLHF. In DNA form, the CDR3 reads TGTGCCAGCAGCTATTCGAACAGGGACTGGGGTAATTCACCCCTCCACTTT.

This chain links TRBV7-9 with TRBJ2-5; D uncertain. CDR1 is SEHNR, CDR2 FQNEAQ, per germline (reference sequence). V shed 1 base and J shed 5 bases, with 14 bases lying between them. This CDR3 region has 15 residues. The CDR3 loop reads CASSLEVGHLETQYF. DNA of the CDR3: TGTGCCAGCAGCTTAGAGGTCGGGCACTTGGAGACCCAGTACTTC. The complete variable domain, with remaining parts taken from reference TRBV7-9 and TRBJ2-5, reads DTGVSQNPRHKITKRGQNVTFRCDPISEHNRLYWYRQTLGQGPEFLTYFQNEAQLEKSRLLSDRFSAERPKGSFSTLEIQRTEQGDSAMYLCASSLEVGHLETQYFGPGTRLLVL.

The chain links TRBV9 to TRBJ1-6; no definite D call. Germline CDR1 reads SGDLS; CDR2 reads YYNGEE. V was trimmed by 0 bases and J by 2 bases, leaving 0 bases between them. The CDR3 spans 13 residues. This CDR3 is CASSVAYNSPLHF. CDR3 nucleotide sequence: TGTGCCAGCAGCGTAGCCTATAATTCACCCCTCCACTTT.

V is TRBV11-3 and J is TRBJ2-1; D not certain. Germline-derived CDR1 and CDR2 are SGHNT and YENEEA. V lost 3 bases and J lost 13, with 13 bases in between. The CDR3 totals 12 residues. The CDR3 nucleotides are TGTGCCAGCAGCTTCGGACCCGAAAACCAGTTCTTC. Its protein is CASSFGPENQFF.

The chain couples TRBV7-9 to TRBJ2-1; 7 bases are shared with TRBD2. The CDR3 covers 13 residues. V was pared by 5 bases and J by 6 bases, with 4 bases of the junction left unmatched. CDR1 and CDR2 from the germline V gene are SEHNR and FQNEAQ (reference sequence). The CDR3 coding sequence is TGTGCCAGCAGCCCCAGACTAGCCAATGAGCAGTTCTTC. Translation: CASSPRLANEQFF.

The chain carries TRBV6-5 and TRBJ1-1; D not resolved. Germline CDR1 MNHEY, CDR2 SVGAGI. V shed 0 bases and J shed 7 bases, with 12 bases lying between them. The CDR3 has 14 residues. CDR3 loop: CASSYSSIPYEAFF. CDR3 bases: TGTGCCAGCAGTTACTCGAGTATTCCGTATGAAGCTTTCTTT.

The genes are TRBV9 and TRBJ2-1; TRBD2 is a possible D gene (6 bases). Trimming shortened V by 0 bases and J by 6 bases, and 16 bases separated the two germline ends. This CDR3 comprises 16 residues. Germline V gives CDR1 SGDLS, CDR2 YYNGEE. The CDR3: CASSVVPSEASNEQFF. The DNA of the CDR3 is TGTGCCAGCAGCGTAGTTCCTAGCGAAGCGAGCAATGAGCAGTTCTTC.

This clonotype was observed a few times. The J gene is TRBJ1-1, the V gene TRBV5-1; D remains unclear. Per germline, CDR1 SGHRS and CDR2 YFSETQ. CDR3 length equals 13 residues. Trimming pared 5 bases from V and 12 bases from J, leaving 20 bases between. The CDR3 reads CASRSDTDVGTFF. Here the CDR3 DNA reads TGCGCCAGCAGGTCCGACACGGATGTCGGGACTTTCTTT. Based on the CDR3 plus reference TRBV5-1 and TRBJ1-1, the full variable domain is KAGVTQTPRYLIKTRGQQVTLSCSPISGHRSVSWYQQTPGQGLQFLFEYFSETQRNKGNFPGRFSGRQFSNSRSEMNVSTLELGDSALYLCASRSDTDVGTFFGQGTRLTVV.

This clonotype was observed a handful of times. The chain links TRBV7-2 to TRBJ2-2; a weak D match, TRBD2 (6 bases). The CDR3 sequence is 15 residues long. Deletions cut 4 bases from V and 0 bases from J, with 9 bases between. Per the germline V gene, CDR1 is SGHTA and CDR2 is FQGNSA. This CDR3 is CASSSRDSNTGELFF. In DNA form, the CDR3 reads TGTGCCAGCAGCTCCCGGGACTCGAACACCGGGGAGCTGTTTTTT.

This clonotype came up a few times. The CDR3 protein is CASTPGATSTDTQYF. CDR3 sequence (DNA): TGTGCCAGCACCCCCGGGGCAACGAGCACAGATACGCAGTATTTT. The chain links TRBV12-3 or TRBV12-4 to TRBJ2-3; D may be TRBD1 or TRBD2 (5 bases each). V lost 7 bases and J lost 0, with 14 bases in between. The CDR3 contains 15 residues.

This clonotype was picked up a small number of times. This chain connects TRBV24-1 to TRBJ1-6; 8 bases match TRBD1. Germline values: CDR1 KGHDR, CDR2 SFDVKD. This CDR3 comprises 20 residues. J gave up 0 bases and V 3 bases, and 12 bases lay outside the gene matches. CDR3 sequence (DNA): TGTGCCACCAGTGATCCGGACAGGGAGGTACCGAGCTCCTATAATTCACCCCTCCACTTT. It is translated as CATSDPDREVPSSYNSPLHF.

This sequence joins TRBV6-2 or TRBV6-3 and TRBJ1-5; D is unclear. The CDR3 has 14 amino acids. V shed 5 bases and J shed 7 bases, with 15 bases lying between them. Germline V gives CDR1 MNHEY, CDR2 SVGEGT. The CDR3 DNA reads as TGTGCCAGCAGTCTCGGATGGGCGGAACAGCCCCAGCATTTT. As protein: CASSLGWAEQPQHF.

This clonotype was seen only a few times. The gene calls are TRBV27 and TRBJ2-3, with TRBD2 matching over 7 bases. CDR1 is MNHEY, CDR2 SMNVEV, per germline (reference sequence). This CDR3 region has 12 residues. The V segment lost 5 bases and the J segment 5 bases; nucleotides outside the gene matches: 1. The CDR3 region has the DNA TGTGCCAGCAGTAGCGGGGTAGATACGCAGTATTTT. It yields the protein CASSSGVDTQYF.

This clonotype was counted a few times. J is TRBJ2-7 and V is TRBV7-8; D gene ambiguous. Trimming removed 5 bases at V and 1 base at J, with 15 bases between. The CDR3 extends over 15 amino acids. The germline gives CDR1 SGHVS, CDR2 FQNEAQ. CDR3 loop: CASSEDRAKSYEQYF. CDR3 DNA sequence: TGTGCCAGCAGCGAAGACCGGGCGAAGTCCTACGAGCAGTACTTC. Full variable domain (remainder filled in from reference TRBV7-8 and TRBJ2-7): GAGVSQSPRYKVAKRGQDVALRCDPISGHVSLFWYQQALGQGPEFLTYFQNEAQLDKSGLPSDRFFAERPEGSVSTLKIQRTQQEDSAVYLCASSEDRAKSYEQYFGPGTRLTVT.

The CDR3 protein is CASSYSGGKEETQYF. The CDR3 region has the DNA TGTGCCAGCAGCTATAGCGGGGGAAAAGAAGAGACCCAGTACTTC. The chain combines TRBV6-5 with TRBJ2-5; 9 positions match TRBD2. Germline V gene sequence: CDR1 MNHEY, CDR2 SVGAGI. V dropped 6 bases and J dropped 3; count of bases not matched to a gene: 8. The CDR3 consists of 15 residues.

The chain links TRBV6-5 to TRBJ1-6, with D uncertain. The germline V gene has CDR1 MNHEY and CDR2 SVGAGI. The CDR3 runs to 17 residues. With 3 bases removed from V and 4 bases from J, the gap between germline ends came to 16 bases. CDR3 bases: TGTGCCAGCAGTTATGACTTACCCGGAAATTATAATTCACCCCTCCACTTT. This translates into CASSYDLPGNYNSPLHF.

A few counts support this clonotype. This rearrangement joins TRBV7-8 to TRBJ1-4; 10 nucleotides agree with TRBD1. The junction had 9 bases not matched to a gene; V was cut back by 4 bases and J by 4 bases. The V gene's germline CDR1 is SGHVS and CDR2 FQNEAQ. This CDR3 has 17 residues. The DNA for the CDR3 is TGTGCCAGCAGCTCCCGGGACAGGGGACTCAATAATGAAAAACTGTTTTTT. It yields the protein CASSSRDRGLNNEKLFF.

The sample holds a few counts of this clonotype. The V and J genes are TRBV7-8 and TRBJ2-6, with 7 bases identical to TRBD1. J was trimmed by 0 bases and V by 2 bases; bases with no gene match: 4. Germline CDR1 and CDR2: SGHVS and FQNEAQ. The CDR3 is 17 amino acids. The CDR3 DNA sequence: TGTGCCAGCAGCTTATGGGACAGTTTCTCTGGGGCCAACGTCCTGACTTTC. Translation gives CASSLWDSFSGANVLTF.

This clonotype was observed many times. The chain has TRBV7-8 and TRBJ2-7; no definite D call. Germline V gene lookup returns CDR1 SGHVS and CDR2 FQNEAQ. The CDR3 is 13 residues long. Trimming left V 1 base short and J 1 base short, with 5 bases between. CDR3 protein: CASSLDSSYEQYF. Written as DNA, the CDR3 is TGTGCCAGCAGCTTAGACTCATCCTACGAGCAGTACTTC.

This clonotype has a handful of counts. This chain links TRBV23-1 with TRBJ2-1, with 7 bases that match TRBD1. TRBV23-1 is an ORF, with its function uncertain. The CDR3 loop spans 16 amino acids. Trimming removed 2 bases from V and 2 bases from J; junction bases left unmatched: 6. Here the CDR3 DNA reads TGCGCCAGCAGTCAAACCGGGACAGAACCCTACAATGAGCAGTTCTTC. This codes for CASSQTGTEPYNEQFF.

This chain joins TRBV2 and TRBJ1-4, with D perhaps matching TRBD1 (6 bases). Germline CDR1 is SNHLY and CDR2 is FYNNEI. V dropped 6 bases and J dropped 4 bases, with 15 bases sitting between them. The CDR3 contains 15 residues. The CDR3: CASRGGGRRNEKLFF. The DNA for the CDR3 is TGTGCCAGCAGAGGCGGGGGGCGGCGTAATGAAAAACTGTTTTTT.